The text below deals with one TCR beta chain. As yet, its antigen is unknown. The data derive from a study of PD-1 blockade in classical Hodgkin lymphoma. General study findings and limits: Compared with baseline, CD4+ but not CD8+ TCR diversity had risen significantly by C4D1. Those starting nivolumab under 1 year post-ASCT were excluded. Complete responders had baseline diversity similar to newly diagnosed patients. Still unresolved is the cause of the repertoire differences, which may be disease activity or prior therapy.

Trimming pared 3 bases from V and 5 bases from J, leaving 16 bases between. Per the germline V gene, CDR1 is LNHDA and CDR2 is SQIVND (reference sequence). The CDR3 has 16 residues. Time point of the sample: cycle 4 day 1 (C4D1), after six to seven weeks of nivolumab. Brentuximab vedotin exposure varied among the patients, all of whom had relapsed after autologous stem cell transplantation. The assay was immunoSEQ multiplex PCR, and TCRdb's table has in-frame clones only and misses some. The repertoire has 6,500 to 9,500 clones, 80% to 85% of them found once; the top ten carry roughly 29%. This TCR derives from a human donor with classical Hodgkin lymphoma. The sample in question was peripheral blood mononuclear cells (PBMCs), obtained before the fourth cycle of nivolumab. J is TRBJ1-4 and V is TRBV19; perhaps TRBD1 as D (5 bases). The CDR3 sequence: CASSIGTGTLNEKLFF. The CDR3 coding sequence is TGTGCCAGTAGTATCGGGACCGGGACTTTAAATGAAAAACTGTTTTTT.